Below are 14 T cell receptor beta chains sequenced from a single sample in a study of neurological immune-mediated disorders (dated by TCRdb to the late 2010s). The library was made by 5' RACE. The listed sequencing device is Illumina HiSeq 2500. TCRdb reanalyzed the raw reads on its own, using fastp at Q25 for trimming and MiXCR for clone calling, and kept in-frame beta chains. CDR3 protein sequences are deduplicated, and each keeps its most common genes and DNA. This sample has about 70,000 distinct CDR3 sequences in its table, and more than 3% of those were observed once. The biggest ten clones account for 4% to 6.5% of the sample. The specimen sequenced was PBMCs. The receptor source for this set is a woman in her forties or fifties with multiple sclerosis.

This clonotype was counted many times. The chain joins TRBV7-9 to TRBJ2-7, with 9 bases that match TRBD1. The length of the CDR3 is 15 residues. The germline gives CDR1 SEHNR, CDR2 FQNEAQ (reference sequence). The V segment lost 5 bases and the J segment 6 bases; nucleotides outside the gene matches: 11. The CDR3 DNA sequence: TGTGCCAGCAGCCCCATGGGACAGGGCATGGGCGAGCAGTACTTC. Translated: CASSPMGQGMGEQYF.

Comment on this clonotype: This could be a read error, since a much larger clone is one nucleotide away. CDR3 DNA: TGCAGTGCTAGTAAGCGGGAGGTTTCAGAGAACCAGTACTTC. Protein sequence: CSASKREVSENQYF. The V call is TRBV20-1, the J call TRBJ2-5; TRBD2 agrees at 9 bases. The germline CDR1 and CDR2 sequences are DFQATT and SNEGSKA (reference sequence). The CDR3 contains 14 residues.

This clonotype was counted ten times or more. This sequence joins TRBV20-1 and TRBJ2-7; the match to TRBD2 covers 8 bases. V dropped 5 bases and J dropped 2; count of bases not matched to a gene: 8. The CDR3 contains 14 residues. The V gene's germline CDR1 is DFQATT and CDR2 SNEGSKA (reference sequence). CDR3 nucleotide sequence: TGCAGTGCTGCACTAGCGGCGTATGCCTACGAGCAGTACTTC. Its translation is CSAALAAYAYEQYF.

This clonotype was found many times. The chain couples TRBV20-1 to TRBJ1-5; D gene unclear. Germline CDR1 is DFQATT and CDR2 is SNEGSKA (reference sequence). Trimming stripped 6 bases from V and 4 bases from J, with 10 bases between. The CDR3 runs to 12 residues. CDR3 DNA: TGCAGTGCACCCACCAGTAATCAGCCCCAGCATTTT. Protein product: CSAPTSNQPQHF.

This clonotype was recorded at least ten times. CDR3 sequence: CASSRTPPGSYNSPLHF. The CDR3 bases are TGTGCCAGCAGCCGGACCCCACCAGGAAGCTATAATTCACCCCTCCACTTT. The V and J genes are TRBV7-9 and TRBJ1-6, with unresolved D. CDR3 length: 17 amino acids. Germline V CDR1 and CDR2: SEHNR, FQNEAQ (reference sequence). Between the trimmed V and J ends, which lost 5 bases and 3 bases, there was a span of 17 bases.

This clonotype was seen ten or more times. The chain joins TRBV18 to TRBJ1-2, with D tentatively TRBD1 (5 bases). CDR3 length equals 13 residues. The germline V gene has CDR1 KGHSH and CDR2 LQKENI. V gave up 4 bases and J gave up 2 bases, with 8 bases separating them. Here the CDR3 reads CASSQQVNYGYTF. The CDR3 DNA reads TGTGCCAGCTCACAACAGGTCAACTATGGCTACACCTTC.

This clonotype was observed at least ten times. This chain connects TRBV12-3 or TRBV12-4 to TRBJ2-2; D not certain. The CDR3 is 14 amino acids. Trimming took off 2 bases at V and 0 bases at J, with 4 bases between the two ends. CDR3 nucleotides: TGTGCCAGCAGTTTAATAGCGAACACCGGGGAGCTGTTTTTT. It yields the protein CASSLIANTGELFF.

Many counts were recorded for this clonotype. CDR3 amino acids: CSARRDIPGYETQYF. The DNA of the CDR3 is TGCAGTGCTAGACGCGACATTCCAGGGTATGAGACCCAGTACTTC. The gene calls are TRBV20-1 and TRBJ2-5, with D possibly matching TRBD1 (5 bases). V gave up 2 bases and J gave up 5 bases, with 18 bases separating them. In germline, CDR1 is DFQATT, CDR2 SNEGSKA (reference sequence). The CDR3 loop spans 15 amino acids.

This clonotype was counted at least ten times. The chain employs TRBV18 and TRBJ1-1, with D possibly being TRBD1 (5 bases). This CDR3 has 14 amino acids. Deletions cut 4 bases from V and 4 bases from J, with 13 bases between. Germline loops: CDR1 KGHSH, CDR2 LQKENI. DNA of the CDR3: TGTGCCAGCTCACTCTATACAGGTCCCACTGAAGCTTTCTTT. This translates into CASSLYTGPTEAFF.

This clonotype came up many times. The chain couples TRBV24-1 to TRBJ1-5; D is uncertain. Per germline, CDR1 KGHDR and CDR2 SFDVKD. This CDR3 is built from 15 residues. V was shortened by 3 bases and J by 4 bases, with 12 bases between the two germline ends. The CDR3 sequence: CATSDRRSPNQPQHF. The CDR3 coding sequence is TGTGCCACCAGTGATAGGAGGAGCCCTAATCAGCCCCAGCATTTT.

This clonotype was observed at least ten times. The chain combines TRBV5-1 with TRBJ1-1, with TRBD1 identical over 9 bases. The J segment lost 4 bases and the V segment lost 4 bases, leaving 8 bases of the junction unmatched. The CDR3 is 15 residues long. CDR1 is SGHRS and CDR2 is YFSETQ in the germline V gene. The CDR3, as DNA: TGCGCCAGCAGCCCATTGACAGGGGGGGGCACTGAAGCTTTCTTT. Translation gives CASSPLTGGGTEAFF.

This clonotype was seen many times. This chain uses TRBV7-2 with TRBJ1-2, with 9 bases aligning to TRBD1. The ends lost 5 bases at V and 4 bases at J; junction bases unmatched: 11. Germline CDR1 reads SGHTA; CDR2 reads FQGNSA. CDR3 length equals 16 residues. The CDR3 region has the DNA TGTGCCAGCAGCGCACCGGGACAGGGTCGTTTCTATGGCTACACCTTC. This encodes CASSAPGQGRFYGYTF.

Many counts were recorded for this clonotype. Here the CDR3 DNA reads TGTGCCAGCGGACTGGGGGGGACTGGTACCTACGAGCAGTACTTC. The encoded protein is CASGLGGTGTYEQYF. The genes are TRBV28 and TRBJ2-7, with 7 bases matching TRBD2. The CDR3 runs 15 residues. In germline, CDR1 is MDHEN, CDR2 SYDVKM. Trimming removed 8 bases from V and 2 bases from J; junction bases left unmatched: 12.

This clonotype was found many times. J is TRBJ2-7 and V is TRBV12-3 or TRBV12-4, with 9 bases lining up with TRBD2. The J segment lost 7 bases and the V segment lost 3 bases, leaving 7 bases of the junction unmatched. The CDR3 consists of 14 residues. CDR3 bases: TGTGCCAGCAGTTTCAGCGGGAGGCTTAATGAGCAGTACTTC. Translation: CASSFSGRLNEQYF.